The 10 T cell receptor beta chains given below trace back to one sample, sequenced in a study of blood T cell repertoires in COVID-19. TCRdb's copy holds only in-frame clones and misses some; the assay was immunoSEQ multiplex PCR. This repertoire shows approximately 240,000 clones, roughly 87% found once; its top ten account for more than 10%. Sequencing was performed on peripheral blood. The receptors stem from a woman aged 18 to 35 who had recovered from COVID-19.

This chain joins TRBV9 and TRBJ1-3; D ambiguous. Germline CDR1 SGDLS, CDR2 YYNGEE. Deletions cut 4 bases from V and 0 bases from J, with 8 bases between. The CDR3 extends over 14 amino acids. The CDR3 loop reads CASSTTHSGNTIYF. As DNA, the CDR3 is TGTGCCAGCAGCACCACACACTCTGGAAACACCATATATTTT.

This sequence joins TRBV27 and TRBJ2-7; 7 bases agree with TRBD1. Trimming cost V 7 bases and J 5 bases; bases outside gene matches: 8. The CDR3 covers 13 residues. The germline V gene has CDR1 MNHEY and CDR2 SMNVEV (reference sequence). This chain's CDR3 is CASKPRGRHEQYF. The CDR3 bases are TGTGCCAGCAAACCAAGGGGGCGGCACGAGCAGTACTTC.

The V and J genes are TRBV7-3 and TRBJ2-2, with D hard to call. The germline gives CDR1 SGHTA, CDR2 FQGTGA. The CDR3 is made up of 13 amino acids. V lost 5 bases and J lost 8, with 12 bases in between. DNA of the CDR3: TGTGCCAGCAGCCAATGGAGTTCGGGGGAGCTGTTTTTT. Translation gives CASSQWSSGELFF. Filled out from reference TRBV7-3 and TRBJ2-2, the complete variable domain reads GAGVSQTPSNKVTEKGKYVELRCDPISGHTALYWYRQSLGQGPEFLIYFQGTGAADDSGLPNDRFFAVRPEGSVSTLKIQRTERGDSAVYLCASSQWSSGELFFGEGSRLTVL.

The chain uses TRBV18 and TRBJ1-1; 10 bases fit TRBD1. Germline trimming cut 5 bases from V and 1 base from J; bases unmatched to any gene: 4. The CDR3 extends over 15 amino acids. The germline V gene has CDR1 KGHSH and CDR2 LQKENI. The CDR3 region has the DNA TGTGCCAGCTCAAACCGGGACAGGGGGAACACTGAAGCTTTCTTT. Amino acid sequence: CASSNRDRGNTEAFF. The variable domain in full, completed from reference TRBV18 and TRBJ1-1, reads NAGVMQNPRHLVRRRGQEARLRCSPMKGHSHVYWYRQLPEEGLKFMVYLQKENIIDESGMPKERFSAEFPKEGPSILRIQQVVRGDSAAYFCASSNRDRGNTEAFFGQGTRLTVV.

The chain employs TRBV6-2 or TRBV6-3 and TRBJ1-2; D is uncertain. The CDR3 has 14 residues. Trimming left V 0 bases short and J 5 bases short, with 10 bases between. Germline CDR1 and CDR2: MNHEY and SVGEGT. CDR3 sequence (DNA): TGTGCCAGCAGTTACTCAATCGCGGAATATGGCTACACCTTC. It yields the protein CASSYSIAEYGYTF.

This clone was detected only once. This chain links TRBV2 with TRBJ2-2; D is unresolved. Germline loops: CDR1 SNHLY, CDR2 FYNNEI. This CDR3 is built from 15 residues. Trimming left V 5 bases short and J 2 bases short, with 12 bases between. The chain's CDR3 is CASSWHILNTGELFF. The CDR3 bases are TGTGCCAGCAGTTGGCATATTTTAAACACCGGGGAGCTGTTTTTT.

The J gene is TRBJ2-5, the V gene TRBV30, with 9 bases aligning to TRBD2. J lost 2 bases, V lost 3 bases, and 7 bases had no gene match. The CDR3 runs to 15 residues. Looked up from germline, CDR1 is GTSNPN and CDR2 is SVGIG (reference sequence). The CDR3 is CAWSGAGGRQETQYF. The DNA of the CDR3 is TGTGCCTGGAGCGGAGCGGGAGGAAGACAAGAGACCCAGTACTTC.

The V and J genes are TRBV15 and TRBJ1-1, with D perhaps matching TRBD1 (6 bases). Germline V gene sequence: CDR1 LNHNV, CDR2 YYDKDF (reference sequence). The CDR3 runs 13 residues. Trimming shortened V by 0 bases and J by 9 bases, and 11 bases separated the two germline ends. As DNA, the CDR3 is TGTGCCACCAGCAGAGATAATAGGGGGAAAGCTTTCTTT. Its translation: CATSRDNRGKAFF.

The DNA of the CDR3 is TGTGCCAGCAGCTTAGAGCTGGGGGCTTTTGAGCAGTTCTTC. Encoded protein: CASSLELGAFEQFF. The V gene is TRBV11-2, the J gene TRBJ2-1; D is possibly TRBD1 (6 bases). The V end was cut by 0 bases, the J end by 9 bases, with 12 bases between. From germline, CDR1 is SGHAT and CDR2 FQNNGV. The CDR3 covers 14 residues.

CDR3 sequence reads: CASSVGHPGLAALSRKETQYF. CDR3 in DNA: TGTGCCAGCAGCGTAGGTCATCCGGGACTAGCGGCCCTAAGTCGGAAGGAGACCCAGTACTTC. This sequence joins TRBV9 and TRBJ2-5; 11 bases line up with TRBD2. The CDR3 consists of 21 residues. The junction had 21 bases not matched to a gene; V was cut back by 0 bases and J by 5 bases. Germline V gene sequence: CDR1 SGDLS, CDR2 YYNGEE.